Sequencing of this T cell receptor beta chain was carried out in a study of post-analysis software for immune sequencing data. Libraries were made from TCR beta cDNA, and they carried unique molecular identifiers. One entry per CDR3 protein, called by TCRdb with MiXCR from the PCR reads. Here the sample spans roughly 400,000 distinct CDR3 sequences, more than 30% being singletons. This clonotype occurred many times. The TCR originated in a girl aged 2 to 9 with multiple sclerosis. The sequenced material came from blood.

In DNA, the CDR3 is TGCGCCAGCAGCTTGGCCGGTGGAGAGACCCAGTACTTC. Translated: CASSLAGGETQYF. The J gene is TRBJ2-5, the V gene TRBV5-1; D is unclear. Trimming pared 0 bases from V and 4 bases from J, leaving 7 bases between. The CDR3 totals 13 residues. CDR1 is SGHRS and CDR2 is YFSETQ in the germline V gene. The complete variable domain, with remaining parts taken from reference TRBV5-1 and TRBJ2-5, reads KAGVTQTPRYLIKTRGQQVTLSCSPISGHRSVSWYQQTPGQGLQFLFEYFSETQRNKGNFPGRFSGRQFSNSRSEMNVSTLELGDSALYLCASSLAGGETQYFGPGTRLLVL.